This T cell receptor beta chain is drawn from a study of control samples from healthy donors and cancer patients. Here immunoSEQ multiplex PCR was the method, and the copy in TCRdb shows in-frame clones only, minus some. The data contain about 170,000 clones, approximately 94% of them singletons. The CDR3 is made up of 14 amino acids. Looked up from germline, CDR1 is KGHDR and CDR2 is SFDVKD. Trimming stripped 4 bases from V and 9 bases from J, with 15 bases between. The TCR was taken from a woman in her late teens or twenties in good health. The J gene is TRBJ2-1, the V gene TRBV24-1; D might be TRBD1 (6 bases). The sequencing sample was made of blood. As DNA, the CDR3 is TGTGCCACCAGTGACCCTGGGACAAACCTTGAGCAGTTCTTC. Protein: CATSDPGTNLEQFF.